This TCR beta chain was retrieved from a study of PD-1 blockade in classical Hodgkin lymphoma. The germline V gene has CDR1 SNHLY and CDR2 FYNNEI. This CDR3 region has 12 residues. V lost 7 bases and J 5 bases, leaving 9 bases between the germline ends. A remark on this clone: Antigen: not known.

The assay was immunoSEQ multiplex PCR, and TCRdb's table has in-frame clones only and misses some. The sample consists of around 20,000 clones, roughly 77% of them appearing once. Notes on the study in general: Complete responders matched newly diagnosed patients in baseline diversity. It was CD4+ TCR diversity, not CD8+, that rose significantly by C4D1.

All trial patients relapsed after autologous stem cell transplantation. Sequencing was performed on peripheral blood mononuclear cells (PBMCs), taken before the second cycle of nivolumab. The TCR was taken from a human donor with classical Hodgkin lymphoma. The chain employs TRBV2 and TRBJ2-1, with D possibly matching TRBD1 (5 bases). CDR3 in amino acids: CASTRVHNEQFF. The CDR3 nucleotides are TGTGCCAGCACCAGGGTCCACAATGAGCAGTTCTTC.